This is a list of T cell receptor beta chains from one sample in a study of Ad26.COV2.S vaccination and SARS-CoV-2 variants. The assay was immunoSEQ multiplex PCR, and TCRdb's table has in-frame clones only and misses some. The sample gives 300,000 to 400,000 clones, about 82% of which show up once; approximately 2% is in the top ten. The sample was peripheral blood, taken in a trial of Ad26.COV2.S vaccine versus placebo. These TCRs come from a person between 18 and 60 years old who received the Ad26.COV2.S COVID-19 vaccine or a placebo. The CDR3 runs from the conserved cysteine through the conserved F or W. D genes are given only for firm matches. Size is omitted from some rows. Given values are once, few, many or a class for expanded clones.

CDR3,DNA,V,J,D,size
CASSNGAVGADTQYF,TGTGCCAGCAGCAACGGGGCTGTCGGAGCAGATACGCAGTATTTT,TRBV2,TRBJ2-3,-,-
CASSLQRTGELFF,TGCGCCAGCAGCTTACAGAGGACCGGGGAGCTGTTTTTT,TRBV5-1,TRBJ2-2,-,once
CASYRNTGELFF,TGTGCCAGCTATCGGAACACCGGGGAGCTGTTTTTT,TRBV5-4,TRBJ2-2,-,-
CASSSRGQRETQYF,TGTGCCAGCAGCTCCCGGGGACAGCGCGAGACCCAGTACTTC,TRBV11-3,TRBJ2-5,TRBD1,-
CASTPGGGNTEAFF,TGTGCCAGTACCCCAGGGGGGGGGAACACTGAAGCTTTCTTT,TRBV19,TRBJ1-1,TRBD1,-
CASSFRSGSTDTQYF,TGTGCCAGCAGCTTTCGCTCTGGGAGCACAGATACGCAGTATTTT,TRBV5-4,TRBJ2-3,-,once
CASSLGNTGELFF,TGCGCCAGCAGCTTAGGTAACACCGGGGAGCTGTTTTTT,TRBV5-1,TRBJ2-2,-,-
CASSLGTYEQYF,TGTGCCAGCAGTTTAGGTACCTACGAGCAGTACTTC,TRBV28,TRBJ2-7,-,-
CASSPQGMNTEAFF,TGTGCCAGCTCACCACAAGGGATGAACACTGAAGCTTTCTTT,TRBV18,TRBJ1-1,-,-
CSVEQGTSEAFF,TGCAGCGTTGAACAGGGGACTTCTGAAGCTTTCTTT,TRBV29-1,TRBJ1-1,-,-
CASSPDGGLNTEAFF,TGTGCCAGCAGCCCGGATGGAGGTTTGAACACTGAAGCTTTCTTT,TRBV5-4,TRBJ1-1,-,-
CASTSAGVFNSPLHF,TGTGCCAGCACATCAGCGGGGGTATTTAATTCACCCCTCCACTTT,TRBV6-5,TRBJ1-6,-,few
CAISGSSGGFQETQYF,TGTGCCATCAGTGGATCTAGCGGGGGGTTCCAAGAGACCCAGTACTTC,TRBV10-3,TRBJ2-5,TRBD2,-
CASGGGHTDTQYF,TGTGCCAGCGGCGGGGGACACACAGATACGCAGTATTTT,TRBV6-5,TRBJ2-3,-,-
CASSSKGALGSYEQYF,TGCGCCAGCAGCTCCAAGGGTGCTCTTGGTAGCTACGAGCAGTACTTC,TRBV5-1,TRBJ2-7,-,-
CASSPRTETQYF,TGTGCCAGCAGCCCGAGGACGGAGACCCAGTACTTC,TRBV28,TRBJ2-5,-,-
CASISPGRVETQYF,TGTGCCAGCATCTCACCGGGGCGAGTAGAGACCCAGTACTTC,TRBV28,TRBJ2-5,-,-
CASSLGANYGYTF,TGTGCCAGCAGTTTAGGAGCTAACTATGGCTACACCTTC,TRBV27,TRBJ1-2,-,-
CASRGARYGYTF,TGTGCCAGCAGGGGGGCTCGCTATGGCTACACCTTC,TRBV2,TRBJ1-2,-,-
CASSLTAGSSGNTIYF,TGCGCCAGCAGCTTGACTGCTGGCTCCTCTGGAAACACCATATATTTT,TRBV5-1,TRBJ1-3,-,-
CASSIRKDSQNTGELFF,TGCGCCAGCAGCATACGAAAGGACAGTCAAAATACCGGGGAGCTGTTTTTT,TRBV5-1,TRBJ2-2,-,-
CSAGQGLDTEAFF,TGCAGCGCTGGACAGGGCTTGGACACTGAAGCTTTCTTT,TRBV29-1,TRBJ1-1,TRBD1,-
CASRARRNTQYF,TGTGCCAGCAGAGCCCGCCGGAATACGCAGTATTTT,TRBV6-5,TRBJ2-3,-,-
CASSTWGLAGGELFF,TGTGCCAGCAGCACTTGGGGACTAGCGGGCGGGGAGCTGTTTTTT,TRBV7-3,TRBJ2-2,TRBD2,-
CASSFAGAPKVQYF,TGTGCCAGCAGCTTCGCCGGGGCCCCTAAAGTCCAGTATTTT,TRBV7-8,TRBJ2-3,-,-
CASSPGRLYGYTF,TGCGCCAGCAGCCCGGGACGGCTCTATGGCTACACCTTC,TRBV5-1,TRBJ1-2,-,few
CASSLQRGTSTDTQYF,TGTGCCAGCAGTTTGCAGCGGGGGACTAGCACAGATACGCAGTATTTT,TRBV6-2/TRBV6-3,TRBJ2-3,TRBD2,-
CASTHTGGSGEKLFF,TGTGCCAGCACCCATACAGGGGGATCAGGTGAAAAACTGTTTTTT,TRBV3-1/TRBV3-2,TRBJ1-4,TRBD1,-
CASSQGLGWGQETQYF,TGTGCCAGCAGCCAGGGCCTCGGGTGGGGTCAAGAGACCCAGTACTTC,TRBV3-1/TRBV3-2,TRBJ2-5,-,once
CASSYSTGWDQGIQYF,TGTGCCAGCAGTTACTCGACAGGGTGGGATCAAGGCATTCAGTACTTC,TRBV6-5,TRBJ2-4,TRBD1,few
CASSLGDRGTDTQYF,TGTGCCAGCAGCTTGGGTGACAGGGGCACAGATACGCAGTATTTT,TRBV11-3,TRBJ2-3,TRBD1,medium-sized
CASSEGPRGADTQYF,TGTGCCAGCAGTGAAGGGCCTCGGGGGGCAGATACGCAGTATTTT,TRBV2,TRBJ2-3,TRBD2,-
CASRPTAGQTQYF,TGTGCCAGCAGACCGACGGCGGGACAGACCCAGTACTTC,TRBV7-9,TRBJ2-5,-,-
CASSPGTGHEKLFF,TGCGCCAGCAGCCCCGGGACAGGGCATGAAAAACTGTTTTTT,TRBV5-1,TRBJ1-4,TRBD1,-
CASSLRWNTEAFF,TGTGCCAGCAGTCTTCGATGGAACACTGAAGCTTTCTTT,TRBV27,TRBJ1-1,-,-
CASSLGRWGYGYTF,TGCGCCAGCAGCCTGGGACGTTGGGGCTATGGCTACACCTTC,TRBV5-1,TRBJ1-2,-,once
CASSLKFPGQGVREETQYF,TGTGCCAGCAGCTTAAAGTTTCCGGGACAGGGGGTGAGAGAGGAGACCCAGTACTTC,TRBV7-2,TRBJ2-5,TRBD1,-
CASSPSPSWGTSSYEQYF,TGCGCCAGCAGCCCGAGTCCGAGTTGGGGCACCAGCTCCTACGAGCAGTACTTC,TRBV5-1,TRBJ2-7,-,-
CASSRRLGNTIYF,TGTGCCAGCAGCCGACGCTTGGGAAACACCATATATTTT,TRBV11-2,TRBJ1-3,-,once
CASRHPGLSNEQFF,TGTGCCAGCAGACACCCGGGGTTGAGCAATGAGCAGTTCTTC,TRBV6-5,TRBJ2-1,-,-
CASSLRGARAFF,TGTGCCAGCAGTTTACGGGGGGCACGAGCTTTCTTT,TRBV28,TRBJ1-1,-,-
CAISVAGARTDTQYF,TGTGCCATCAGTGTTGCGGGGGCGCGGACAGATACGCAGTATTTT,TRBV10-3,TRBJ2-3,-,-
CASSVIANTGELFF,TGTGCCAGCAGCGTTATCGCGAACACCGGGGAGCTGTTTTTT,TRBV7-9,TRBJ2-2,-,-
CASSAGQGTWETQYF,TGTGCCAGCAGCGCGGGACAGGGAACATGGGAGACCCAGTACTTC,TRBV9,TRBJ2-5,TRBD1,-
CASSYYSGPSYNEQFF,TGTGCCAGTAGCTACTATTCAGGGCCTTCCTACAATGAGCAGTTCTTC,TRBV19,TRBJ2-1,-,once
CASSHSAGVREKLFF,TGCGCCAGCAGCCATTCAGCAGGGGTGCGGGAAAAACTGTTTTTT,TRBV4-1,TRBJ1-4,-,-
CASTPGQASYEQYF,TGTGCCAGCACGCCGGGACAGGCAAGCTACGAGCAGTACTTC,TRBV2,TRBJ2-7,TRBD1,-
CASTPSLLAGQPQHF,TGTGCCAGCACCCCTAGCCTCTTAGCGGGTCAGCCCCAGCATTTT,TRBV7-2,TRBJ1-5,-,-
CASSETGHEKLFF,TGTGCCAGCAGTGAGACAGGCCATGAAAAACTGTTTTTT,TRBV6-1,TRBJ1-4,-,few
CASSLGLAGLQETQYF,TGTGCCAGCAGCTTGGGACTAGCGGGGTTACAAGAGACCCAGTACTTC,TRBV11-2,TRBJ2-5,TRBD2,-